This T cell receptor beta chain was captured in a study of cytomegalovirus exposure and HLA in healthy donors. Study-level findings and limits: TCR beta chain V- and J-gene trimming was linked, in a later analysis, to a missense variant in DCLRE1C.

In regard to this clone: Antigen: not known. Other DNA sequences in this sample translate to the same CDR3.

The CDR3 runs 14 residues. Germline CDR1 reads SGDLS; CDR2 reads YYNGEE. Trimming shortened V by 0 bases and J by 4 bases, and 10 bases separated the two germline ends. A multiplex PCR was run with 60 Vbeta primers and 13 Jbeta primers. In the original processing: Among the unique TCR beta chains that a later analysis counted, around 72 million in all, approximately 12 million were shared. Produced via immunoSEQ multiplex PCR; TCRdb's table is partial and in-frame only. V and J calls and clone size are copied from that table; D and trimming were computed from the DNA. The data show 99,000 or so clones, 75% to 85% seen once. These donors, healthy bone marrow donors, were studied.

The sequenced material came from PBMCs. The chain is built from TRBV9 and TRBJ1-1; TRBD1 is a possible D gene (5 bases). The sequence was obtained from a man aged 18-30 years in good health and CMV-seronegative. CDR3 sequence: CASSVGGGGTEAFF. For the CDR3, the DNA is TGTGCCAGCAGCGTAGGGGGCGGGGGCACTGAAGCTTTCTTT.